This record concerns one T cell receptor beta chain sequence. Trimming pared 7 bases from V and 10 bases from J, leaving 14 bases between. This CDR3 is 12 amino acids long. Germline V CDR1 and CDR2: SEHNR, FQNEAQ (reference sequence). The data were taken from a study of Ad26.COV2.S vaccination and SARS-CoV-2 variants. Treatment: 15 to 20 received Ad26.COV2.S at low or high dose, single or two shots; several received placebo; per-sample allocation not given. Sample collection was performed on day 63 after the first vaccine or placebo injection. The protocol was immunoSEQ multiplex PCR, while the TCRdb copy is restricted to in-frame clones and leaves out a portion. This sample has about 350,000 clones, with approximately 90% found just once.

The specimen comprised peripheral blood, sampled in a trial of Ad26.COV2.S vaccine versus placebo. The TCR was taken from a person between 18 and 65 years old who received the Ad26.COV2.S COVID-19 vaccine or a placebo. The chain recombines TRBV7-9 with TRBJ2-1; D is undetermined. CDR3 sequence reads: CASTVPSVEQFF. The CDR3 region has the DNA TGTGCCAGCACCGTCCCGTCAGTAGAGCAGTTCTTC.